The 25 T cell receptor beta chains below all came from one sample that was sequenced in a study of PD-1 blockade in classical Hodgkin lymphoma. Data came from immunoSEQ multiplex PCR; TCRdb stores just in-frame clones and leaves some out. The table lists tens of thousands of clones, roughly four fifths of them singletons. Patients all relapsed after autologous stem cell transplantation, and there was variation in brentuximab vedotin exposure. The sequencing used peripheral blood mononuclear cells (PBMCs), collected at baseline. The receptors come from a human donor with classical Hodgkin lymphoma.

The CDR3: CASSATGTDEETQYF. In nucleotides, the CDR3 is TGTGCCAGCAGCGCGACCGGGACAGACGAAGAGACCCAGTACTTC. The V and J genes are TRBV9 and TRBJ2-5; 7 bases fit TRBD1. The CDR3 sequence is 15 residues long. Germline CDR1 SGDLS, CDR2 YYNGEE. Unmatched junction bases numbered 8, after V lost 3 bases and J lost 3 bases.

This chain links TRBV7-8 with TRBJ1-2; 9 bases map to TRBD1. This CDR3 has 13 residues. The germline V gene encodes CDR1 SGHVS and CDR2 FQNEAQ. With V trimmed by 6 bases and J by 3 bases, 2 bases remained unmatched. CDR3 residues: CASRGQGHYGYTF. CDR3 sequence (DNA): TGTGCCAGCAGGGGACAGGGACACTATGGCTACACCTTC.

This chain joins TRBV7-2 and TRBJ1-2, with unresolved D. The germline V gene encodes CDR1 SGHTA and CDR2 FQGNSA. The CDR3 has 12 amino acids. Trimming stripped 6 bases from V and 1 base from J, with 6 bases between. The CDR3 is CASSSLNYGYTF. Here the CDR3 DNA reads TGTGCCAGCAGTTCCCTTAACTATGGCTACACCTTC.

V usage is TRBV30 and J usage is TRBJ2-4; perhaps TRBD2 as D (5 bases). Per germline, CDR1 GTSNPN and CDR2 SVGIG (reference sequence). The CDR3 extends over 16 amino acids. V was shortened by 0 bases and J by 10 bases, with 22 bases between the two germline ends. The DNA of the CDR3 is TGTGCCTGGAGTGTTGGAGGTGGACGGGAAAAAGGGATTCAGTACTTC. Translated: CAWSVGGGREKGIQYF. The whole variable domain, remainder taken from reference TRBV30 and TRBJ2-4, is SQTIHQWPATLVQPVGSPLSLECTVEGTSNPNLYWYRQAAGRGLQLLFYSVGIGQISSEVPQNLSASRPQDRQFILSSKKLLLSDSGFYLCAWSVGGGREKGIQYFGAGTRLSVL.

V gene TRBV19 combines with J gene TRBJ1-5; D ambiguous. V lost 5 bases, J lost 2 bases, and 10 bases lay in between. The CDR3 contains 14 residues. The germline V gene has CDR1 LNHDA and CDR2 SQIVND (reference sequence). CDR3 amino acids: CASSGESGNQPQHF. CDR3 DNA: TGTGCCAGTAGTGGGGAGTCGGGCAATCAGCCCCAGCATTTT.

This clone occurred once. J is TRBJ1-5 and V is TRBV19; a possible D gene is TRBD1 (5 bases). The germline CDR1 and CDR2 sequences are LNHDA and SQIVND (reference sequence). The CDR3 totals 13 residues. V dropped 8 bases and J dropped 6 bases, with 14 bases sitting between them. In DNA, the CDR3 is TGTGCCAGTGGTCCGCAGGGCAGTCAGCCCCAGCATTTT. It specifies CASGPQGSQPQHF.

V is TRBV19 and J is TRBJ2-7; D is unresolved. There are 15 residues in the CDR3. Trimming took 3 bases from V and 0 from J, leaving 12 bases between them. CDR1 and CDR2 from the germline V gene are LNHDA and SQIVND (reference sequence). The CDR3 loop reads CASSIRWQSSYEQYF. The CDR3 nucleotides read TGTGCCAGTAGTATTAGATGGCAGAGCTCCTACGAGCAGTACTTC.

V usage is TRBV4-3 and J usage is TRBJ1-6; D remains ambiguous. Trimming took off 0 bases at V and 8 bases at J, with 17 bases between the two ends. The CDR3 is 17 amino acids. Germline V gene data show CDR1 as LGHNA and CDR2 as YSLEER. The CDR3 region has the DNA TGCGCCAGCAGCCAAGATGCGTTCAGGTCAGTTGATTCACCCCTCCACTTT. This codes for CASSQDAFRSVDSPLHF.

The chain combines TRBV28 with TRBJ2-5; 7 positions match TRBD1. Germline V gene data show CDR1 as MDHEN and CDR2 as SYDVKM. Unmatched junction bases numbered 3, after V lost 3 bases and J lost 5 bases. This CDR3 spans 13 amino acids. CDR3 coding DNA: TGTGCCAGCAGTTTGACAGGGTCGGAGACCCAGTACTTC. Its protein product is CASSLTGSETQYF.

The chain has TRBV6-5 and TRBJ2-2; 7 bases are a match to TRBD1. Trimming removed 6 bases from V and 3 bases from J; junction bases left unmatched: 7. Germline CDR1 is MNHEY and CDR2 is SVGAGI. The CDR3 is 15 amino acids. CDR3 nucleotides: TGTGCCAGCAGCCTGGGGCAGGGGGACACCGGGGAGCTGTTTTTT. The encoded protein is CASSLGQGDTGELFF.

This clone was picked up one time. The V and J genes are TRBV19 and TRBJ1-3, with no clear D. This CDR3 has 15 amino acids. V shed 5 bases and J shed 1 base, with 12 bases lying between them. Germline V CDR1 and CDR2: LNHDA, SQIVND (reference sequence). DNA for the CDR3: TGTGCCAGTAGTCGAGACTACTCGTCTGGAAACACCATATATTTT. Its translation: CASSRDYSSGNTIYF.

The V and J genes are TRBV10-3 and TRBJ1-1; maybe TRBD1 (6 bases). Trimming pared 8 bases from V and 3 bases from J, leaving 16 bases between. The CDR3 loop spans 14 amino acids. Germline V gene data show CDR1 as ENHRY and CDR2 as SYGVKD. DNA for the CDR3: TGTGCCATCTCTGACCGGGGGGCCGACACTGAAGCTTTCTTT. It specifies CAISDRGADTEAFF.

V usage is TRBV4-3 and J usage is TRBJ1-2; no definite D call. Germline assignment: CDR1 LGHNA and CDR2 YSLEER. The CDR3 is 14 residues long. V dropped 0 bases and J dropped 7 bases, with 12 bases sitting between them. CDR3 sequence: CASSQDNRIGGYTF. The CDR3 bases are TGCGCCAGCAGCCAAGATAACCGGATCGGTGGCTACACCTTC.

CDR3 DNA: TGCGCCAGCAGCCAAGATAAGAGGGGGACAGGGGATACGCAGTATTTT. Encoded protein: CASSQDKRGTGDTQYF. This chain uses TRBV4-3 with TRBJ2-3; 9 bases are shared with TRBD1. In germline, CDR1 is LGHNA, CDR2 YSLEER. J lost 6 bases, V lost 0 bases, and 7 bases had no gene match. CDR3 length: 16 residues.

In DNA, the CDR3 is TGTGCCAGCAGTTACGGGACGGGTCTCTCCTACGAGCAGTACTTC. It translates to CASSYGTGLSYEQYF. This chain links TRBV7-6 with TRBJ2-7; D possibly matches TRBD1 or TRBD2 (5 bases each). The V gene's germline CDR1 is SGHVS and CDR2 FNYEAQ. Trimming took off 6 bases at V and 0 bases at J, with 15 bases between the two ends. The CDR3 contains 15 residues.

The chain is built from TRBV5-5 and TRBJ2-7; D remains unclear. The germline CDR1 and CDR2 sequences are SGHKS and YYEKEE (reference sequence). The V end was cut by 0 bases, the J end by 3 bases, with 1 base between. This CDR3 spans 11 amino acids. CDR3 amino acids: CASSLGYEQYF. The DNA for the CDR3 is TGTGCCAGCAGCTTGGGCTACGAGCAGTACTTC.

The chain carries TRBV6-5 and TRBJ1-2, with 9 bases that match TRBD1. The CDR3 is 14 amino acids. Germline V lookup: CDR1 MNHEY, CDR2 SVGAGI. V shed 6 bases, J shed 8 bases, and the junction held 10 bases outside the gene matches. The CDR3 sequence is CASRPPGQGSGYTF. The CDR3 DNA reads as TGTGCCAGCAGACCGCCCGGACAGGGGAGCGGCTACACCTTC.

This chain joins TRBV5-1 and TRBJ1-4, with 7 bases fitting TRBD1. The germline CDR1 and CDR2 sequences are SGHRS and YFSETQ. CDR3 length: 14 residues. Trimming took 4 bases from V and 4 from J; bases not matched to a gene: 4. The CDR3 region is CASSPGQNNEKLFF. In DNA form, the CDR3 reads TGCGCCAGCAGCCCGGGACAGAATAATGAAAAACTGTTTTTT.

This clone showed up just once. CDR3 sequence (DNA): TGCGCCAGCAGCCAAGATACAGGACGATCCGGGGAGCTGTTTTTT. This codes for CASSQDTGRSGELFF. The chain links TRBV4-3 to TRBJ2-2; a weak D match, TRBD1 (5 bases). Deletions cut 0 bases from V and 6 bases from J, with 11 bases between. The length of the CDR3 is 15 residues. Per the germline V gene, CDR1 is LGHNA and CDR2 is YSLEER.

The CDR3 loop is CASSVHLGGAGNTIYF. In DNA, the CDR3 is TGTGCCAGCAGCGTCCACCTTGGGGGCGCTGGAAACACCATATATTTT. The V gene is TRBV14, the J gene TRBJ1-3, with D tentatively TRBD1 (6 bases). V lost 5 bases, J lost 2 bases, and 16 bases lay in between. The CDR3 runs to 16 residues. Per germline, CDR1 SGHDN and CDR2 FVKESK.

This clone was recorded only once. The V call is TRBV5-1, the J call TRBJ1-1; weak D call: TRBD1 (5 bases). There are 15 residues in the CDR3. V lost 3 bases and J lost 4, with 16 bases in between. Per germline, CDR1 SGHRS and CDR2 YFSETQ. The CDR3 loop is CASSSPEAGRTEAFF. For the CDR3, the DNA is TGCGCCAGCAGCTCTCCCGAGGCGGGGCGCACTGAAGCTTTCTTT.

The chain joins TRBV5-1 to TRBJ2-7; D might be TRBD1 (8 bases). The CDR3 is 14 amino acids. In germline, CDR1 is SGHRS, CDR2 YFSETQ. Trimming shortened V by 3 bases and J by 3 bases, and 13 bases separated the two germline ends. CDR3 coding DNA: TGCGCCAGCAGCTCGACAGGGGAGGGCTACGAGCAGTACTTC. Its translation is CASSSTGEGYEQYF.

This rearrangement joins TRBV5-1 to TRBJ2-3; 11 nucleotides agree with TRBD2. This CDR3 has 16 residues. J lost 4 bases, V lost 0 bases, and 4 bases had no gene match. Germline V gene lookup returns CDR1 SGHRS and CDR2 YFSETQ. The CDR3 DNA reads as TGCGCCAGCAGCTTGGAAGGTAGCGGGGGGGCAGATACGCAGTATTTT. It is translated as CASSLEGSGGADTQYF.

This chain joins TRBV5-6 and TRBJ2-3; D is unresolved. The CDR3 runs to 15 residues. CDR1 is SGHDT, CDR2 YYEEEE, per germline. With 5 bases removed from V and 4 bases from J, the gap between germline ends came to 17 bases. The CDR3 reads CASSYATNLPDTQYF. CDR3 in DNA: TGTGCCAGCAGTTACGCGACGAACCTGCCAGATACGCAGTATTTT.

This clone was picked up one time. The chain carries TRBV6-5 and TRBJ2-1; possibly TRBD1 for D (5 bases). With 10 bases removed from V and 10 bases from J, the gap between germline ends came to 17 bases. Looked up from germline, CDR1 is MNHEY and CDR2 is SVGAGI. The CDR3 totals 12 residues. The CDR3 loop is CATLPRGREQFF. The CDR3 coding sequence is TGTGCCACCCTTCCTAGGGGCAGGGAGCAGTTCTTC.